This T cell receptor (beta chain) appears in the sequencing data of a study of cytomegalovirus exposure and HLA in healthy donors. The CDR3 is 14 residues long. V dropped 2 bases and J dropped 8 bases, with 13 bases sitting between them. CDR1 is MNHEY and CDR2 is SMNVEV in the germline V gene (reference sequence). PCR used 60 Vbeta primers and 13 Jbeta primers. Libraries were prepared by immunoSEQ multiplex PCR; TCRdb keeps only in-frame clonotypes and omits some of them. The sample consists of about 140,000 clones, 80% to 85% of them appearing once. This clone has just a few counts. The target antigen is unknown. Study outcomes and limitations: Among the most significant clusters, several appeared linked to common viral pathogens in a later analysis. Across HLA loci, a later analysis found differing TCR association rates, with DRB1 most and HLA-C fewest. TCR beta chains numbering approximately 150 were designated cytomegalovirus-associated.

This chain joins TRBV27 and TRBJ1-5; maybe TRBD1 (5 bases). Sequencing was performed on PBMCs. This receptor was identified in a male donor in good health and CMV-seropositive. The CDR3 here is CASSLDAQGKPQHF. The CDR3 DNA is TGTGCCAGCAGTTTAGATGCCCAGGGAAAGCCCCAGCATTTT.